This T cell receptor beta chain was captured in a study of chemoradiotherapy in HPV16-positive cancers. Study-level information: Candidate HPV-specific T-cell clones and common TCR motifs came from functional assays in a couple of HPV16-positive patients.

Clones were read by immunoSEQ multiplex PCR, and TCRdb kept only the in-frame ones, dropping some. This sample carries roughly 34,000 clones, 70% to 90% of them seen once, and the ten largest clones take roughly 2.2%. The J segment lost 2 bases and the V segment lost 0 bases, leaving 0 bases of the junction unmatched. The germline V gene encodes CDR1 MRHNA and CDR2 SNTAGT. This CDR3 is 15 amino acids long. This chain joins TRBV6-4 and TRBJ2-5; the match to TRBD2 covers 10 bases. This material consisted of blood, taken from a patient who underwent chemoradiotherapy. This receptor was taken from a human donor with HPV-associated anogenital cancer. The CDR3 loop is CASSDSSGGQETQYF. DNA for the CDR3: TGTGCCAGCAGTGACTCTAGCGGGGGGCAAGAGACCCAGTACTTC.